This T cell receptor beta chain was profiled in a study (dated by TCRdb to 2015 to 2017). General notes on the study: The study set out to test whether tumor-infiltrating Tregs in breast cancer get recruited from blood Tregs or are instead converted in situ from other CD4+ T cell subsets.

V drops 6 bases and J drops 3 bases, leaving 17 bases in between. The cysteine opens and the phenylalanine closes a CDR3 of 15 amino acids. Only the CDR3 region is kept as DNA, spanning 45 bases read in frame from base 1. Reading the germline V gene gives CDR1 MNHEY and CDR2 SVGAGI. Concerning this clonotype itself: The antigen this receptor binds is unknown. The record has no base qualities; no much larger clone is one base away.

Full-length TCR variable regions were amplified by 5' RACE PCR with constant-region reverse primers, followed by semi-nested PCR with Nested Universal Primer A. Using the ReliaPrep RNA Cell Miniprep System, total RNA was extracted, and the SMARTer RACE 5'/3' Kit was then used to reverse transcribe the RNA into 5'RACE-ready cDNA. Multiplex adaptors were used to barcode the full-length TCR alpha and beta libraries, which were then sequenced on an Illumina MiSeq. In the source study's methods: For each of nine subset-tissue groups, sequencing data from the five patients were pooled, and the groups were then compared using unsupervised clustering of TCR gene usage. The Morisita-Horn index was used to calculate repertoire similarity, with shared sequences weighted by how much each contributed to each repertoire. TCRdb itself trimmed the public reads at Q25 with fastp, ran MiXCR and retained productive beta chains. Each CDR3 protein appears once, grouped with its most common genes and DNA. For this entry, the V and J calls and clone size follow TCRdb and not the study's own pipeline. For this sample the table gives about 6,000 distinct CDR3 sequences, of which roughly 59% were detected only once. Over 10% of the sample is in the top ten clones.

The Miltenyi Naive CD4+ T Cell Isolation kit was used to purify naive CD4+ T cells, and Tregs were depleted with CD25 microbeads. Tregs, naive and memory CD4+ T cells from tumor, blood and ipsilateral draining lymph nodes of 4 or 5 breast cancer patients underwent full-length TCR alpha and beta sequencing. Mononuclear cells from lymph nodes or approximately 46 ml of peripheral blood were isolated by Ficoll density gradient centrifugation. Sorted cell populations were confirmed by FACS to exceed 90% purity. Broad study findings and their caveats: In terms of TCR gene usage, tumor memory CD4+ T cells clustered together with blood and lymph node memory CD4+ cells, as well as with lymph node naive CD4+ cells. The TCR alpha and beta sequences of tumor-infiltrating Tregs showed the greatest overlap with tumor naive CD4+ T cells, followed by blood naive CD4+ T cells. The larger-cohort validation was restricted to a single TCR beta V-J rearrangement rather than whole repertoires.

The sequence was collected from a female donor with breast cancer. Rearrangement joined TRBV6-5 to TRBJ1-2; possibly the D gene is TRBD1, per 6 matching bases. The sequencing sample was made of naive CD4+ T cells sorted from blood. The cell subset or site label, read with the paper, signifies: naive CD4+ T cells, CD4+CD45RA+CD25-. In nucleotide form, the sequence is TGTGCCAGCAGACGCTACAGGGCCCGGGACTATGGCTACACCTTC. It encodes CASRRYRARDYGYTF.